This T cell receptor (beta chain) was captured in a study of cytomegalovirus exposure and HLA in healthy donors. The PCR ran on 60 Vbeta and 13 Jbeta primers. The assay was immunoSEQ multiplex PCR, and TCRdb's table has in-frame clones only and misses some. The repertoire holds 90,000 to 150,000 clones, with roughly four fifths as singletons. Trimming at V came to 0 bases and at J to 5 bases, leaving 11 bases not matched to a gene. CDR1 is GTSNPN and CDR2 is SVGIG in the germline V gene (reference sequence). CDR3 size: 17 residues. The TCR sequence derives from a woman younger than 30 in good health and CMV-seronegative. The rearrangement joins TRBV30 to TRBJ2-3; 10 positions match TRBD2. Sequences were obtained from PBMCs. The CDR3 region is CAWSVRRTSGSGDTQYF. The CDR3 DNA sequence: TGTGCCTGGAGTGTACGTCGGACTAGCGGTTCGGGAGATACGCAGTATTTT.